This is a list of T cell receptor beta chains from one sample in a study of OX40 agonist ivuxolimab in advanced cancers. The data were produced by immunoSEQ multiplex PCR, yet TCRdb's version contains in-frame clones alone and is incomplete. The sample lists about 41,000 clones; approximately 87% were seen once. The sequencing here drew on CD4+ or CD8+ T cells sorted from blood, taken in a trial of the OX40 agonist ivuxolimab. The receptors originated from an adult with an advanced solid tumor such as melanoma, head and neck, liver or kidney cancer. Each CDR3 is given with its conserved first and last residue. D genes are given only for firm matches. Size tells how often a clone was seen (once, few, many) or the class of an expanded clone, and some rows leave it out.

cdr3_length,clone_size,d_call,j_call,v_call,cdr3_nt,cdr3_aa
15,.,.,TRBJ2-1,TRBV15,TGTGCCACCAGCAGATACGGTCAGCGGCTTAATGCGCAGTTCTTC,CATSRYGQRLNAQFF
14,.,.,TRBJ1-1,TRBV11-1,TGTGCCAGCAGCTTATACCTGGAGGACACTGAAGCTTTCTTT,CASSLYLEDTEAFF
15,.,.,TRBJ1-2,TRBV5-1,TGCGCCAGCAGCCCCGAATACAGGGATACCTATGGCTACACCTTC,CASSPEYRDTYGYTF
13,.,TRBD2,TRBJ2-5,TRBV29-1,TGCAGCGTTGGATTTAGCGGGAGAGAGACCCAGTACTTC,CSVGFSGRETQYF
14,.,TRBD1,TRBJ1-5,TRBV7-2,TGTGCCAGCAGCTTTAAACAGGGGGGCCAGCCCCAGCATTTT,CASSFKQGGQPQHF
17,once,.,TRBJ2-1,TRBV27,TGTGCCAGCAGTGCCCTAGGTAGGGTTAGCTCCTACAATGAGCAGTTCTTC,CASSALGRVSSYNEQFF
15,.,.,TRBJ1-1,TRBV11-3,TGTGCCAGCAGCTTAGGAATAGGGGAGGACACTGAAGCTTTCTTT,CASSLGIGEDTEAFF
12,.,.,TRBJ2-2,TRBV29-1,TGCAGCGTTGAAGATGGGGACGGGGAGCTGTTTTTT,CSVEDGDGELFF
14,.,TRBD1,TRBJ2-7,TRBV10-3,TGTGCCATCAACCCGGGACAGGGATACTACGAGCAGTACTTC,CAINPGQGYYEQYF
17,.,TRBD1,TRBJ1-1,TRBV30,TGTGCCTGGAGTGTATTTTGGGACAGGGGACTGAACACTGAAGCTTTCTTT,CAWSVFWDRGLNTEAFF
12,once,.,TRBJ1-2,TRBV7-2,TGTGCCAGCAGCCTAGGCGGGGGCGGCTACACCTTC,CASSLGGGGYTF
14,.,.,TRBJ2-7,TRBV9,TGTGCCAGCAGCGTAGCGTACAGGGGAGGGGAGCAGTACTTC,CASSVAYRGGEQYF
17,few,.,TRBJ2-4,TRBV21-1,TGTGCCAGCAGCCAAAATTGGGACTTAAGGACTTGGAACATTCAGTACTTC,CASSQNWDLRTWNIQYF
15,once,.,TRBJ2-4,TRBV28,TGTGCCAGCAGCAACAGGGTTGGTGAGCGGAACATTCAGTACTTC,CASSNRVGERNIQYF
15,.,TRBD1,TRBJ2-3,TRBV19,TGTGCCAGTAGTATCCGTACAGGGGTCACAGATACGCAGTATTTT,CASSIRTGVTDTQYF
16,once,TRBD2,TRBJ2-7,TRBV7-6,TGTGCCAGCAGCTCTTTTAGCGGGAGCCCGTTCTACGAGCAGTACTTC,CASSSFSGSPFYEQYF
14,.,.,TRBJ2-1,TRBV23-1,TGCGCCAGCAGTCAATCGAACTCAAACAATGAGCAGTTCTTC,CASSQSNSNNEQFF
16,.,.,TRBJ2-7,TRBV19,TGTGCCAGTAGTAAACGGGCAGGCTTCCTATGGGACGAGCAGTACTTC,CASSKRAGFLWDEQYF
18,.,.,TRBJ2-6,TRBV19,TGTGCCAGTAGTATAGCCCCCCGACGTAGCTCTGGGGCCAACGTCCTGACTTTC,CASSIAPRRSSGANVLTF
11,.,.,TRBJ2-7,TRBV6-6,TGTGCCAGCTGGGGGGGCGAAGAGCAGTACTTC,CASWGGEEQYF